The sequence of this TCR beta chain was determined in a study of beta chain features in type 1 diabetes. Regarding the study as a whole: A moderate, significant TCRB CDR3 shortening appeared in type 1 diabetes across four CD4+ subsets.

Comment on this clone: No antigen is known for it.

With 5 bases clipped from V and 0 bases from J, the junction kept 9 bases outside the gene matches. Germline CDR1 LGHNT, CDR2 FRNRAP. This CDR3 has 16 amino acids. cDNA synthesis used the whole RNA isolate, giving expressed TCRB sequences. Some clones are missing from TCRdb's copy, which holds only in-frame ones; the method was immunoSEQ multiplex PCR. The sample lists approximately 52,000 clones, 55% to 80% occurring once. This sequence was found in a young woman with type 1 diabetes. The chain recombines TRBV12-5 with TRBJ1-1, with 7 positions matching TRBD1. Sequencing input: stem cell memory CD4+ T cells from blood. CDR3 in DNA: TGTGCTAGTGGTCTCCGGGACAGAGAAATGAACACTGAAGCTTTCTTT. Translation gives CASGLRDREMNTEAFF.